A single sample is the source of the 22 T cell receptor beta chains below, sequenced in a study of cytomegalovirus exposure and HLA in healthy donors. Use of 60 Vbeta and 13 Jbeta primers characterized the PCR. TCRdb's table, derived via immunoSEQ multiplex PCR, lists solely in-frame clones and lacks some. This table has approximately 90,000 clones, under 9% appearing once. Sequencing was carried out using PBMCs. These receptors originate from a middle-aged man in good health and CMV-seronegative.

The chain combines TRBV4-3 with TRBJ2-1; possibly TRBD2 for D (6 bases). CDR1 is LGHNA and CDR2 is YSLEER in the germline V gene. The ends were cut back, 4 bases at V and 0 bases at J, with 10 bases in the middle. This CDR3 contains 15 residues. The CDR3 is CASSPGRDSYNEQFF. In DNA, the CDR3 is TGCGCCAGCAGCCCGGGGCGGGACTCCTACAATGAGCAGTTCTTC.

This clone was picked up a small number of times. This rearrangement joins TRBV4-3 to TRBJ2-5, with D possibly being TRBD2 (6 bases). The V end lost 1 base, the J end lost 1 base, and 10 bases lay between the germline ends. This CDR3 contains 15 residues. Per germline, CDR1 LGHNA and CDR2 YSLEER. CDR3 sequence (DNA): TGCGCCAGCAGCCAAGCAGGGACTTCCCAAGAGACCCAGTACTTC. This translates into CASSQAGTSQETQYF.

V is TRBV5-1 and J is TRBJ1-3; D ambiguous. V lost 1 base, J lost 4 bases, and 12 bases lay in between. CDR3 length: 15 amino acids. The germline V gene encodes CDR1 SGHRS and CDR2 YFSETQ. The CDR3 reads CASSLTGFAGNTIYF. The DNA for the CDR3 is TGCGCCAGCAGCTTGACGGGGTTTGCGGGAAACACCATATATTTT.

The rearrangement uses TRBV6-5 and TRBJ1-3; TRBD1 might be the D (5 bases). Looked up from germline, CDR1 is MNHEY and CDR2 is SVGAGI. The ends were cut back, 8 bases at V and 6 bases at J, with 14 bases in the middle. This CDR3 has 13 amino acids. The chain's CDR3 is CASSSAQENTIYF. The DNA of the CDR3 is TGTGCCAGCTCCTCCGCACAGGAAAACACCATATATTTT.

This clone was observed a few times. The J gene is TRBJ1-5, the V gene TRBV18; no clear D. Trimming pared 3 bases from V and 8 bases from J, leaving 17 bases between. The CDR3 runs 15 residues. Germline assignment: CDR1 KGHSH and CDR2 LQKENI. CDR3 residues: CASSPDGLPSEPQHF. Written as DNA, the CDR3 is TGTGCCAGCTCACCCGACGGGTTACCATCCGAGCCCCAGCATTTT.

This clone occurred a few times. V is TRBV7-6 and J is TRBJ1-2; 9 bases agree with TRBD1. Per germline, CDR1 SGHVS and CDR2 FNYEAQ. The CDR3 contains 13 residues. Trimming took 5 bases from V and 8 from J; bases not matched to a gene: 6. The chain's CDR3 is CASSSRDREGYTF. The DNA for the CDR3 is TGTGCCAGCAGCAGCCGGGACAGGGAGGGCTACACCTTC. The full variable domain, completed using reference TRBV7-6 and TRBJ1-2, is GAGVSQSPRYKVTKRGQDVALRCDPISGHVSLYWYRQALGQGPEFLTYFNYEAQQDKSGLPNDRFSAERPEGSISTLTIQRTEQRDSAMYRCASSSRDREGYTFGSGTRLTVV.

This clone was detected a few times. The chain employs TRBV6-5 and TRBJ1-1; D is ambiguous. Germline V CDR1 and CDR2: MNHEY, SVGAGI. This CDR3 contains 14 residues. V was pared by 4 bases and J by 1 base, with 10 bases between. The DNA for the CDR3 is TGTGCCAGCAGTTCCTTACAGAAGAACACTGAAGCTTTCTTT. Translated, it gives CASSSLQKNTEAFF.

Remarks on this clone: Distinct nucleotide sequences in the sample also encode this CDR3. The J gene is TRBJ1-4, the V gene TRBV15; weak D call: TRBD1 (5 bases). Trimming removed 2 bases from V and 7 bases from J, with 11 bases in between. This CDR3 is built from 14 residues. Germline CDR1 is LNHNV and CDR2 is YYDKDF (reference sequence). The CDR3 reads CATSRLLGGEKLFF. The CDR3 nucleotides are TGTGCCACCAGCAGACTCCTCGGGGGTGAAAAACTGTTTTTT.

This clone was counted a few times. Here the CDR3 reads CASSANRGTNTEAFF. The DNA of the CDR3 is TGTGCCAGCAGTGCTAACAGGGGCACGAACACTGAAGCTTTCTTT. The rearrangement uses TRBV28 and TRBJ1-1; 7 bases align to TRBD1. V lost 5 bases and J lost 1; bases outside the gene matches: 7. The CDR3 consists of 15 residues. CDR1 and CDR2 (germline): MDHEN, SYDVKM.

A few counts support this clone. V and J are TRBV27 and TRBJ2-3; TRBD1 aligns across 9 bases. V shed 2 bases and J 3 bases; nucleotides not matched to a gene: 3. The CDR3 is made up of 15 amino acids. The V gene's germline CDR1 is MNHEY and CDR2 SMNVEV (reference sequence). The CDR3: CASSLIGQGTDTQYF. CDR3 in DNA: TGTGCCAGCAGTTTAATAGGACAGGGGACAGATACGCAGTATTTT.

The gene calls are TRBV30 and TRBJ2-5, with D perhaps TRBD1 (5 bases). V lost 1 base and J lost 1, with 13 bases in between. Germline values: CDR1 GTSNPN, CDR2 SVGIG (reference sequence). This CDR3 has 15 amino acids. The CDR3 coding sequence is TGTGCCTGGAGTGGAGACCTCGACAGCCAAGAGACCCAGTACTTC. It encodes CAWSGDLDSQETQYF.

This clone was picked up a small number of times. One junction end disagrees with the germline gene, perhaps due to a read error. The chain uses TRBV28 and TRBJ1-3; D possibly corresponds to TRBD1 (6 bases). This CDR3 is 16 amino acids long. CDR1 is MDHEN and CDR2 is SYDVKM in the germline V gene. The CDR3 DNA follows: TGTGCCAGCAGTCCGAGCCTCGGGGGGCCAGGAAACGCCATATATTTT. Translating it yields CASSPSLGGPGNAIYF. The whole variable domain, filled in from reference TRBV28 and TRBJ1-3, reads DVKVTQSSRYLVKRTGEKVFLECVQDMDHENMFWYRQDPGLGLRLIYFSYDVKMKEKGDIPEGYSVSREKKERFSLILESASTNQTSMYLCASSPSLGGPGNAIYFGEGSWLTVV.

This clone turned up a few times. Other nucleotide sequences in the sample specify the same CDR3. The V call is TRBV7-2, the J call TRBJ1-2, with a weak D call TRBD1 (5 bases). The CDR3 sequence is 12 residues long. The germline V gene encodes CDR1 SGHTA and CDR2 FQGNSA. Trimming stripped 3 bases from V and 4 bases from J, with 6 bases between. The chain's CDR3 is CASSLDTYGYTF. The DNA of the CDR3 is TGTGCCAGCAGCTTGGACACCTATGGCTACACCTTC.

The J gene is TRBJ1-2, the V gene TRBV19; TRBD1 matches at 8 bases. The CDR3 runs to 14 residues. Germline assignment: CDR1 LNHDA and CDR2 SQIVND (reference sequence). With 7 bases clipped from V and 2 bases from J, the junction kept 6 bases outside the gene matches. In DNA form, the CDR3 reads TGTGCCAGTACCTGGACAGGGACAAACTATGGCTACACCTTC. Translation: CASTWTGTNYGYTF.

The table lists this clone with a few counts. The chain combines TRBV6-5 with TRBJ1-1; no clear D. Trimming removed 2 bases at V and 5 bases at J, with 9 bases between. Germline V lookup: CDR1 MNHEY, CDR2 SVGAGI. The CDR3 sequence is 13 residues long. CDR3 DNA sequence: TGTGCCAGCAGTTACGGAGGTTTTACTGAAGCTTTCTTT. This translates into CASSYGGFTEAFF.

The chain uses TRBV19 and TRBJ2-7, with D possibly being TRBD1 (5 bases). Germline V gene lookup returns CDR1 LNHDA and CDR2 SQIVND (reference sequence). V was clipped by 5 bases and J by 3 bases, with 11 bases between them. The CDR3 spans 13 residues. CDR3 coding DNA: TGTGCCAGTAGTTCCCAGCAGGGCTACGAGCAGTACTTC. This translates into CASSSQQGYEQYF.

The rearrangement links TRBV7-2 to TRBJ2-3; 10 bases agree with TRBD2. CDR3 size: 16 residues. Germline lookup yields CDR1 SGHTA and CDR2 FQGNSA. The V segment lost 1 base and the J segment 0 bases; nucleotides outside the gene matches: 1. The CDR3 sequence: CASSLGTSGSTDTQYF. For the CDR3, the DNA is TGTGCCAGCAGCTTAGGGACTAGCGGAAGCACAGATACGCAGTATTTT.

This chain connects TRBV5-1 to TRBJ2-5; 7 bases agree with TRBD1. V dropped 3 bases and J dropped 1; count of bases not matched to a gene: 6. The CDR3 is 15 amino acids. CDR1 is SGHRS and CDR2 is YFSETQ in the germline V gene. As DNA, the CDR3 is TGCGCCAGCAGCTCAGGGACAGCTCTCCAAGAGACCCAGTACTTC. Protein sequence: CASSSGTALQETQYF.

This clone has a handful of counts. This chain connects TRBV9 to TRBJ2-1; 8 nucleotides match TRBD1. This CDR3 comprises 14 residues. J gave up 5 bases and V 4 bases, and 5 bases lay outside the gene matches. In germline, CDR1 is SGDLS, CDR2 YYNGEE. The CDR3 reads CASSLQGANNEQFF. The CDR3 DNA reads TGTGCCAGCAGCCTCCAGGGGGCAAACAATGAGCAGTTCTTC.

This clone has more than one count but fewer than ten. The V gene is TRBV5-1, the J gene TRBJ2-5; D perhaps matches TRBD1 (5 bases). The germline gives CDR1 SGHRS, CDR2 YFSETQ. The CDR3 loop spans 14 amino acids. The ends were cut back, 4 bases at V and 1 base at J, with 11 bases in the middle. As DNA, the CDR3 is TGCGCCAGCAGCCCAGGACACGGCCAAGAGACCCAGTACTTC. Translation: CASSPGHGQETQYF.

CDR3 amino acids: CASSLLIAGANTGELFF. The CDR3 bases are TGCGCCAGCAGCCTCCTTATAGCGGGAGCGAACACCGGGGAGCTGTTTTTT. V is TRBV4-3 and J is TRBJ2-2; 9 bases fit TRBD2. This CDR3 region has 17 residues. Germline CDR1 is LGHNA and CDR2 is YSLEER. The V and J ends lost 4 bases and 0 bases, in that order; junction bases with no gene match: 6.

This clone has only a few counts. In the same sample, other DNA sequences code for this CDR3. The chain uses TRBV9 and TRBJ1-2; TRBD1 matches 11 bases. Trimming at V came to 3 bases and at J to 6 bases, leaving 1 base not matched to a gene. CDR1 is SGDLS, CDR2 YYNGEE, per germline. The CDR3 length is 13 residues. The CDR3 sequence is CASSGTGGDGYTF. CDR3 nucleotide sequence: TGTGCCAGCAGCGGGACAGGGGGCGATGGCTACACCTTC.